The sequence of this T cell receptor (beta chain) was determined in a study of blood T cells in healthy people across ages. At the level of the study: Template switching retrieved approximately one barcoded beta molecule for each two T cells. Broader study findings: Roughly linearly, TCR beta diversity per million T cells fell as age increased.

This clonotype was seen repeatedly, ten times or more. Its antigen is unknown. Donors gave roughly 10 milliliters of peripheral blood apiece. The amount of total RNA extracted per sample was at least 6 micrograms. Trimming cost V 3 bases and J 4 bases, with 20 bases left between them. This CDR3 contains 17 residues. Looked up from germline, CDR1 is LGHDT and CDR2 is YNNKEL (reference sequence). It was with a sample-barcoded 5' primer and a J-beta primer mix that a second PCR of roughly 7 to 11 cycles was run. In TCRdb, the 5' RACE reads were re-called with MiXCR into one record per CDR3 protein. The table lists hundreds of thousands of distinct CDR3 sequences, roughly half of them singletons.

J is TRBJ2-3 and V is TRBV3-1; D possibly corresponds to TRBD1 (6 bases). The source is a woman at least 80 years old in good health. Source material: blood. CDR3 protein: CASSQHFRTGSSDTQYF. CDR3 sequence (DNA): TGTGCCAGCAGCCAGCACTTCCGAACAGGGTCTTCAGATACGCAGTATTTT.